The table lists the clone carrying this T cell receptor (beta chain) with many counts. Its specificity is not known. Each CDR3 protein gets one entry after TCRdb re-called the multiplex PCR reads with MiXCR. The table lists 20,000 to 25,000 distinct CDR3 sequences, roughly 32% of them singletons. The data derive from a study of breast tumors, draining lymph nodes, adjacent tissues. V dropped 3 bases and J dropped 5; count of bases not matched to a gene: 5. Germline loops: CDR1 LGHDT, CDR2 YNNKEL (reference sequence). The CDR3 covers 14 residues. General study points: Tumor repertoires ranked between lymph nodes and nontumor tissue in diversity, with V and J gene preferences. That most tumor T cells come from lymph nodes remained unproven. Luminal-like breast cancer showed significantly higher tumor–nontumor repertoire similarity than basal-like.

Sequences were obtained from breast tumor tissue. The chain uses TRBV3-1 and TRBJ2-5; 8 nucleotides match TRBD1. The clonotype originates from a female donor with breast cancer. Some clones in this sample may be carry-over from other donors' samples. The CDR3 is CASSHMTGVETQYF. CDR3 coding DNA: TGTGCCAGCAGCCACATGACAGGGGTGGAGACCCAGTACTTC.